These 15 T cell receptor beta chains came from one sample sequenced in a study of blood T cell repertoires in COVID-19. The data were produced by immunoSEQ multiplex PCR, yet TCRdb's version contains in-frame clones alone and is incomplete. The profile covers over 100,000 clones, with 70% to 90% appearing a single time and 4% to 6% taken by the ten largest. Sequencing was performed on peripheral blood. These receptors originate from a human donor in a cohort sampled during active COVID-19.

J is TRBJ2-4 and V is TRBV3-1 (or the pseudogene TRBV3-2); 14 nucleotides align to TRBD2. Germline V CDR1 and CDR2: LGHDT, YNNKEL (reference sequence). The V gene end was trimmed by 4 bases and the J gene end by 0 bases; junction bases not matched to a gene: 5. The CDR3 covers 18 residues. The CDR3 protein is CASSRGTSGGVAKNIQYF. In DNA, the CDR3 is TGTGCCAGCAGCCGGGGGACTAGCGGGGGTGTAGCCAAAAACATTCAGTACTTC.

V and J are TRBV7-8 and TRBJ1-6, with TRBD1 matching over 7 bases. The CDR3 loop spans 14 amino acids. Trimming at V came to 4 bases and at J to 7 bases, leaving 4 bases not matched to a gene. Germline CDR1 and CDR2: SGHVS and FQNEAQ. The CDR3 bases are TGTGCCAGCAGCTCACAGGGGTTCAATTCACCCCTCCACTTT. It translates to CASSSQGFNSPLHF.

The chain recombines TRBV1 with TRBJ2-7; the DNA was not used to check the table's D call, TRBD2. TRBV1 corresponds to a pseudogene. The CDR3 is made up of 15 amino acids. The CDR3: CTSSHLAEKTYEQYF. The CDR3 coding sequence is TGCACCAGCAGCCACCTAGCGGAAAAAACCTACGAGCAGTACTTC.

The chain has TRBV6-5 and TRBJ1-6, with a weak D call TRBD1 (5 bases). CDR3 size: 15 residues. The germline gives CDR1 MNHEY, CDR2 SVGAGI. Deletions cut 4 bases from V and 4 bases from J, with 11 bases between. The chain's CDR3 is CASSSGQPYNSPLHF. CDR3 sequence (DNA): TGTGCCAGCAGTTCTGGACAACCTTATAATTCACCCCTCCACTTT.

CDR3: CASSLGGALAKNIQYF. DNA for the CDR3: TGTGCCAGCAGCTTAGGAGGGGCTCTAGCCAAAAACATTCAGTACTTC. The rearrangement links TRBV13 to TRBJ2-4; weak D call: TRBD1 (5 bases). Trimming left V 0 bases short and J 0 bases short, with 9 bases between. The CDR3 totals 16 residues. Germline V CDR1 and CDR2: PRHDT, FYEKMQ (reference sequence).

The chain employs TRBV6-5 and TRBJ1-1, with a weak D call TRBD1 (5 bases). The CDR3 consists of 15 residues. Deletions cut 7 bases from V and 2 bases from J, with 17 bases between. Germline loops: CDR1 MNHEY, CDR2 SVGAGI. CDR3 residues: CASTLRGGLNTEAFF. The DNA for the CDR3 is TGTGCCAGCACCCTACGGGGGGGTCTCAACACTGAAGCTTTCTTT.

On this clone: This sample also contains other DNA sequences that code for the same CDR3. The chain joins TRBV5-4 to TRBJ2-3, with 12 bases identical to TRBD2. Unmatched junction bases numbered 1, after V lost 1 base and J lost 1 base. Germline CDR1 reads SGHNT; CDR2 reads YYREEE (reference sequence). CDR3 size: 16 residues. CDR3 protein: CASSLRLAGGTDTQYF. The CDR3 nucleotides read TGTGCCAGCAGCTTGAGACTAGCGGGGGGCACAGATACGCAGTATTTT.

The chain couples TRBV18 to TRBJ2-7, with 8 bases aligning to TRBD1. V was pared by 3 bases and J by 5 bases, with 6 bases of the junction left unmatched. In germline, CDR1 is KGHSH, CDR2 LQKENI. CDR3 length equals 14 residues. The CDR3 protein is CASSPDRGWDEQYF. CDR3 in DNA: TGTGCCAGCTCACCCGACAGGGGTTGGGACGAGCAGTACTTC.

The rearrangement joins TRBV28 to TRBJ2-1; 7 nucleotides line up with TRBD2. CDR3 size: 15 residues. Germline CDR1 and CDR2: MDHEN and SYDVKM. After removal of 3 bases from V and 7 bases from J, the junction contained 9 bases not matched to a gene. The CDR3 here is CASSLGLTYWNEQFF. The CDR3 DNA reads TGTGCCAGCAGTTTGGGACTAACCTACTGGAATGAGCAGTTCTTC.

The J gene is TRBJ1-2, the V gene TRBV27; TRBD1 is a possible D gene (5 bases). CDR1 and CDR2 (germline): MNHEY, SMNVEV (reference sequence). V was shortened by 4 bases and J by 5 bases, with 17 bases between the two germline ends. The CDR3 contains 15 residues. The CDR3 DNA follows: TGTGCCAGCAGTTCACCCTCACAGGCTCGTTATGGCTACACCTTC. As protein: CASSSPSQARYGYTF.

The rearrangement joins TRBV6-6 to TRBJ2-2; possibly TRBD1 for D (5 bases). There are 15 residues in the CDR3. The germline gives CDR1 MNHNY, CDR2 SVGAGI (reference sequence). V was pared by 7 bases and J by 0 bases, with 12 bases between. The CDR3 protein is CASTWGQTNTGELFF. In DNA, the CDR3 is TGTGCCAGCACCTGGGGCCAGACGAACACCGGGGAGCTGTTTTTT.

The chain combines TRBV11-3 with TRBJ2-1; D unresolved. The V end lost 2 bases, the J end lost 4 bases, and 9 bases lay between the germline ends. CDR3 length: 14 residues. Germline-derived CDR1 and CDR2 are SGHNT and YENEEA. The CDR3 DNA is TGTGCCAGCAGCTTAATCGGCGGATACAATGAGCAGTTCTTC. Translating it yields CASSLIGGYNEQFF. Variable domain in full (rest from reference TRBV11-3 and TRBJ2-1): EAGVVQSPRYKIIEKKQPVAFWCNPISGHNTLYWYLQNLGQGPELLIRYENEEAVDDSQLPKDRFSAERLKGVDSTLKIQPAELGDSAVYLCASSLIGGYNEQFFGPGTRLTVL.

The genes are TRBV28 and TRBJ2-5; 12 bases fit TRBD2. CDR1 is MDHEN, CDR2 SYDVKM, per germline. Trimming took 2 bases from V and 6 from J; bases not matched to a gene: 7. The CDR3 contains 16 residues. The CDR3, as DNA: TGTGCCAGCAGTTTAGGGGCTAGCGGGAGGGGGAAGACCCAGTACTTC. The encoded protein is CASSLGASGRGKTQYF.

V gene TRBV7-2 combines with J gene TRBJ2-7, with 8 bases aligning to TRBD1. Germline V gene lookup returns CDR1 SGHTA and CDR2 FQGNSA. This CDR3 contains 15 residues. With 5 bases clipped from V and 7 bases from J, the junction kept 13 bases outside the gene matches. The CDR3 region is CASSARDRSSREQYF. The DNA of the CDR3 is TGTGCCAGCAGCGCGCGGGACAGGTCTTCGCGAGAGCAGTACTTC.

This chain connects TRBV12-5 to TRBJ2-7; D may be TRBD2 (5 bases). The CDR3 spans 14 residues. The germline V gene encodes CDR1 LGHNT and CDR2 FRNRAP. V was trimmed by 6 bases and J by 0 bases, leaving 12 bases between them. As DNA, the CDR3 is TGTGCTAGTGGCTTAGAGGGCAGCTCCTACGAGCAGTACTTC. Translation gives CASGLEGSSYEQYF.